Presented here are 10 T cell receptor beta chains from one specimen sequenced in a study of T cells after yellow fever vaccination. TCRdb analysed the 5' RACE reads with MiXCR anew, one entry per CDR3 protein. The data contain 200,000 to 250,000 distinct CDR3 sequences, around 7% of them singletons. The sequencing here drew on CD4+ T cells sorted from PBMCs, taken 15 days after the yellow fever booster vaccination. All receptors derive from a man aged 30 to 39 who received the YFV17D yellow fever vaccine.

The chain combines TRBV29-1 with TRBJ2-1; 8 nucleotides agree with TRBD2. CDR3 length: 14 residues. V was clipped by 5 bases and J by 4 bases; unmatched bases: 7. Per the germline V gene, CDR1 is SQVTM and CDR2 is ANQGSEA. The CDR3: CSVPGLGHYNEQFF. The CDR3 coding sequence is TGCAGCGTTCCGGGACTAGGACATTACAATGAGCAGTTCTTC.

With regard to this clonotype: Possible read error: a much larger clone is one base away. V usage is TRBV5-4 and J usage is TRBJ1-2; no clear D. CDR1 is SGHNT and CDR2 is YYREEE in the germline V gene (reference sequence). This CDR3 has 10 residues. Written as DNA, the CDR3 is TGTGCCAGCAGCTTTACCGGCTTCACCTTC. Amino acid sequence: CASSFTGFTF.

Note on this clonotype: At one end, the junction sequence differs from germline, possibly due to a read error. The V gene is TRBV10-2, the J gene TRBJ2-7; TRBD2 agrees at 9 bases. CDR3 size: 21 residues. CDR1 is WSHSY, CDR2 SAAADI, per germline. The CDR3 sequence: CASSESSPLRGRVSGSYKQYF. In DNA, the CDR3 is TGCGCCAGCAGTGAGTCCTCCCCTTTACGCGGGAGGGTTTCCGGCTCCTACAAGCAGTACTTC.

The V gene is TRBV15, the J gene TRBJ2-1, with D possibly being TRBD2 (6 bases). The CDR3 runs 18 residues. The germline V gene has CDR1 LNHNV and CDR2 YYDKDF (reference sequence). The V end was cut by 1 base, the J end by 8 bases, with 24 bases between. CDR3 amino acids: CATSRALIVASAPDEQFF. In DNA form, the CDR3 reads TGTGCCACCAGCAGAGCCCTGATTGTGGCTAGCGCACCTGATGAGCAGTTCTTC.

The rearrangement links TRBV6-5 to TRBJ1-4; maybe TRBD1 (5 bases). Germline V gene data show CDR1 as MNHEY and CDR2 as SVGAGI. The CDR3 is 14 amino acids. Trimming removed 2 bases from V and 7 bases from J, with 11 bases in between. The CDR3 here is CASSYAGSAEKLFF. The CDR3 region has the DNA TGTGCCAGCAGTTACGCAGGGTCAGCTGAAAAACTGTTTTTT.

The V call is TRBV7-3, the J call TRBJ2-7, with 7 bases lining up with TRBD2. Trimming cost V 5 bases and J 3 bases; bases outside gene matches: 19. From germline, CDR1 is SGHTA and CDR2 FQGTGA. The length of the CDR3 is 18 residues. The CDR3 region is CASSQTLLRELESYEQYF. In DNA, the CDR3 is TGTGCCAGCAGCCAAACGTTATTGCGGGAGCTAGAGAGCTACGAGCAGTACTTC.

The chain uses TRBV9 and TRBJ2-3; D ambiguous. V gave up 2 bases and J gave up 6 bases, with 7 bases separating them. Per the germline V gene, CDR1 is SGDLS and CDR2 is YYNGEE. The length of the CDR3 is 12 residues. The CDR3 DNA reads TGTGCCAGCAGCGTTCAGTCCGATACGCAGTATTTT. It specifies CASSVQSDTQYF.

This clonotype has just a few counts. The chain carries TRBV30 and TRBJ1-3; D not resolved. Trimming took off 2 bases at V and 4 bases at J, with 9 bases between the two ends. Germline V gives CDR1 GTSNPN, CDR2 SVGIG (reference sequence). The CDR3 length is 13 residues. CDR3 nucleotides: TGTGCCTGGAGTCTTCATCCCGGAAACACCATATATTTT. Amino acid sequence: CAWSLHPGNTIYF. The full variable domain, rest sourced from reference TRBV30 and TRBJ1-3, is SQTIHQWPATLVQPVGSPLSLECTVEGTSNPNLYWYRQAAGRGLQLLFYSVGIGQISSEVPQNLSASRPQDRQFILSSKKLLLSDSGFYLCAWSLHPGNTIYFGEGSWLTVV.

This clonotype was counted between two and nine times. The chain is built from TRBV6-6 and TRBJ1-5, with D maybe TRBD1 (6 bases). Trimming took off 10 bases at V and 7 bases at J, with 17 bases between the two ends. Germline assignment: CDR1 MNHNY and CDR2 SVGAGI (reference sequence). This CDR3 comprises 13 residues. Here the CDR3 reads CATAIRGGQPQHF. The CDR3 DNA reads as TGTGCCACAGCAATCAGGGGCGGACAGCCCCAGCATTTT.

This chain links TRBV14 with TRBJ2-3; D perhaps matches TRBD1 (5 bases). In germline, CDR1 is SGHDN, CDR2 FVKESK. This CDR3 is 15 amino acids long. Trimming stripped 1 base from V and 2 bases from J, with 10 bases between. This CDR3 reads CASSQAGWYTDTQYF. The CDR3, as DNA: TGTGCCAGCAGCCAAGCAGGGTGGTACACAGATACGCAGTATTTT.